The T cell receptor (beta chain) described here comes from a study of T-cell reconstitution after alpha-beta-depleted transplantation in children. Unique molecular identifiers were used in preparing the TCRbeta library. A single record per CDR3 protein comes from TCRdb applying MiXCR to the PCR reads. Of about 9,200 distinct CDR3 sequences in the sample, about 15% are singletons; the top ten hold less than 60%. Per germline, CDR1 MDHEN and CDR2 SYDVKM. The CDR3 is made up of 17 amino acids. J gave up 2 bases and V 4 bases, and 11 bases lay outside the gene matches. Study observations and caveats: Diversity of TCRbeta at day 60 was high in some patients, arising from surviving recipient T cells and thymic progenitors. Expanded graft clones, several hundred of them, were reportedly the source of alpha-beta T cells about two months after transplant. Most T-cell counts and diversity one year after the transplant came from T cells that were newly produced.

Worth noting for this clonotype: Its antigen is still unknown.

Sequencing used PBMCs, mostly from graft donor cells, obtained 60 days after TCRalphabeta/CD19-depleted stem cell transplant. The receptor's source is a male patient aged 10 to 17 who had a stem cell transplant for acute lymphoblastic leukemia, so the T cells may come from the graft donor. J is TRBJ2-3 and V is TRBV28, with 8 bases that match TRBD2. The CDR3 is CASSSPTSVISTDTQYF. CDR3 nucleotide sequence: TGTGCCAGCAGTTCTCCGACTAGCGTGATTTCCACAGATACGCAGTATTTT.